The 14 T cell receptor beta chains presented below share a single source sample, sequenced in a study of blood T cell repertoires in COVID-19. Sequencing used immunoSEQ multiplex PCR; TCRdb keeps in-frame clones, though not all of them. Of around 340,000 clones listed, 70% to 90% are singletons. The sequencing input was peripheral blood. The source of these receptors is a woman aged 60-75 years with COVID-19, enrolled during active disease.

The chain is built from TRBV2 and TRBJ1-2; D is possibly TRBD1 (6 bases). The germline CDR1 and CDR2 sequences are SNHLY and FYNNEI. V dropped 10 bases and J dropped 2 bases, with 20 bases sitting between them. The CDR3 is made up of 15 amino acids. CDR3 nucleotide sequence: TGTGCCACCCTTACTCCCCAGGGGTCCAACTATGGCTACACCTTC. This sequence encodes CATLTPQGSNYGYTF. Filled out from reference TRBV2 and TRBJ1-2, the complete variable domain reads EPEVTQTPSHQVTQMGQEVILRCVPISNHLYFYWYRQILGQKVEFLVSFYNNEISEKSEIFDDQFSVERPDGSNFTLKIRSTKLEDSAMYFCATLTPQGSNYGYTFGSGTRLTVV.

The gene calls are TRBV6-5 and TRBJ1-3; D not certain. V dropped 6 bases and J dropped 1 base, with 10 bases sitting between them. The CDR3 contains 14 residues. CDR1 and CDR2 from the germline V gene are MNHEY and SVGAGI. CDR3 DNA sequence: TGTGCCAGCAGGGAGGACCTTTCTGGAAACACCATATATTTT. Translated: CASREDLSGNTIYF.

The rearrangement uses TRBV24-1 and TRBJ1-2; 7 bases line up with TRBD1. Germline V CDR1 and CDR2: KGHDR, SFDVKD. CDR3 length equals 13 residues. V shed 3 bases and J 5 bases; nucleotides not matched to a gene: 2. In nucleotides, the CDR3 is TGTGCCACCAGTGATGCGACAGGGTATGGCTACACCTTC. This gives the protein CATSDATGYGYTF.

This clone was detected once. This sequence joins TRBV7-3 and TRBJ2-7, with 10 bases fitting TRBD1. The germline gives CDR1 SGHTA, CDR2 FQGTGA. V shed 5 bases, J shed 4 bases, and the junction held 8 bases outside the gene matches. The CDR3 runs 15 residues. This CDR3 is CASSRDRGRGYEQYF. In nucleotides, the CDR3 is TGTGCCAGCAGCCGAGACAGGGGGCGCGGGTACGAGCAGTACTTC.

The chain is built from TRBV28 and TRBJ2-6; D not certain. CDR3 size: 15 residues. CDR1 is MDHEN, CDR2 SYDVKM, per germline. The ends were cut back, 3 bases at V and 0 bases at J, with 6 bases in the middle. The CDR3 nucleotides read TGTGCCAGCAGTTTCGCTACCTCTGGGGCCAACGTCCTGACTTTC. As protein: CASSFATSGANVLTF.

This clone was seen only once. V and J are TRBV7-6 and TRBJ2-5, with 12 bases fitting TRBD2. The ends lost 6 bases at V and 2 bases at J; junction bases unmatched: 10. This CDR3 contains 17 residues. Germline V CDR1 and CDR2: SGHVS, FNYEAQ. The CDR3 reads CASSSSGGAAVQETQYF. The DNA of the CDR3 is TGTGCCAGCAGTTCTAGCGGGGGGGCGGCCGTGCAAGAGACCCAGTACTTC.

CDR3 amino acids: CASRIRGRTEAFF. The CDR3 DNA reads as TGTGCCAGCAGGATCAGGGGGCGGACTGAAGCTTTCTTT. The chain joins TRBV12-3 or TRBV12-4 to TRBJ1-1; 8 positions match TRBD1. The CDR3 has 13 residues. With 6 bases clipped from V and 5 bases from J, the junction kept 5 bases outside the gene matches.

The chain links TRBV27 to TRBJ1-5, with D maybe TRBD1 (6 bases). CDR1 and CDR2 (germline): MNHEY, SMNVEV (reference sequence). Deletions cut 5 bases from V and 1 base from J, with 15 bases between. The CDR3 length is 16 residues. CDR3 sequence: CASSGSGGESNQPQHF. The DNA for the CDR3 is TGTGCCAGCAGTGGGTCGGGGGGCGAGAGCAATCAGCCCCAGCATTTT.

V is TRBV5-4 and J is TRBJ1-1, with D unclear. Germline CDR1 reads SGHNT; CDR2 reads YYREEE (reference sequence). There are 16 residues in the CDR3. Deletions cut 1 base from V and 4 bases from J, with 17 bases between. In DNA form, the CDR3 reads TGTGCCAGCAGCTTGTGGGCCGGATCCCTCCCCACTGAAGCTTTCTTT. Protein: CASSLWAGSLPTEAFF.

The chain joins TRBV7-3 to TRBJ2-6, with TRBD2 identical over 7 bases. V shed 4 bases and J 3 bases; nucleotides not matched to a gene: 12. The germline V gene has CDR1 SGHTA and CDR2 FQGTGA. The CDR3 length is 18 residues. CDR3 in amino acids: CASSSTLAASFGANVLTF. CDR3 nucleotide sequence: TGTGCCAGCAGCTCGACCCTAGCGGCTAGTTTTGGGGCCAACGTCCTGACTTTC.

The chain links TRBV19 to TRBJ1-2; D is unresolved. V was pared by 4 bases and J by 4 bases, with 16 bases between. Germline assignment: CDR1 LNHDA and CDR2 SQIVND (reference sequence). CDR3 length equals 15 residues. The CDR3 DNA reads TGTGCCAGTAGTACCCCCCCCGGCGGTGCCTATGGCTACACCTTC. This translates into CASSTPPGGAYGYTF.

The V call is TRBV2, the J call TRBJ2-1; TRBD2 aligns across 11 bases. CDR3 length: 15 amino acids. CDR1 SNHLY and CDR2 FYNNEI come from the germline V gene. With V trimmed by 6 bases and J by 5 bases, 6 bases remained unmatched. CDR3 in DNA: TGTGCCAGCAGACGTAGCGGGGGGGCCGACAATGAGCAGTTCTTC. Translation: CASRRSGGADNEQFF.

This sequence joins TRBV9 and TRBJ1-1; tentatively, D is TRBD1 (6 bases). CDR1 is SGDLS, CDR2 YYNGEE, per germline. This CDR3 region has 13 residues. Between the trimmed V and J ends, which lost 4 bases and 0 bases, there was a span of 7 bases. CDR3: CASSRGMNTEAFF. In nucleotides, the CDR3 is TGTGCCAGCAGCAGGGGGATGAACACTGAAGCTTTCTTT.

The chain couples TRBV6-1 to TRBJ2-5, with 7 bases lining up with TRBD2. This CDR3 has 15 residues. The V and J ends lost 2 bases and 1 base, in that order; junction bases with no gene match: 4. The germline V gene encodes CDR1 MNHNS and CDR2 SASEGT. The CDR3 DNA reads as TGTGCCAGCAGTGAACACCCGGGAGGCCAAGAGACCCAGTACTTC. This encodes CASSEHPGGQETQYF.